The clone carrying this T cell receptor (beta chain) was picked up many times. Its target is not known. From the multiplex PCR reads, TCRdb called clonotypes with MiXCR, one entry per CDR3 protein. In the table there are some 230,000 distinct CDR3 sequences, approximately 36% of which are singletons. The source of the sample is a study of breast tumors, draining lymph nodes, adjacent tissues. Study-wide findings and caveats: Data fit most tumor T cells coming from lymph node, expanding in tumor.

The CDR3 contains 21 residues. Trimming cost V 6 bases and J 1 base; bases outside gene matches: 17. Samples came from axillary lymph nodes draining the breast cancer. The chain couples TRBV12-3 or TRBV12-4 to TRBJ2-6; TRBD2 matches 11 bases. The sequenced sample was axillary lymph node tissue. The TCR comes from a female donor with breast cancer. Some clones in this sample may be carry-over from other donors' samples. The CDR3 sequence: CASSQASRLAGGGSGANVLTF. The CDR3 DNA reads as TGTGCCAGCAGCCAGGCGTCCCGTCTAGCGGGAGGCGGTTCTGGGGCCAACGTCCTGACTTTC.